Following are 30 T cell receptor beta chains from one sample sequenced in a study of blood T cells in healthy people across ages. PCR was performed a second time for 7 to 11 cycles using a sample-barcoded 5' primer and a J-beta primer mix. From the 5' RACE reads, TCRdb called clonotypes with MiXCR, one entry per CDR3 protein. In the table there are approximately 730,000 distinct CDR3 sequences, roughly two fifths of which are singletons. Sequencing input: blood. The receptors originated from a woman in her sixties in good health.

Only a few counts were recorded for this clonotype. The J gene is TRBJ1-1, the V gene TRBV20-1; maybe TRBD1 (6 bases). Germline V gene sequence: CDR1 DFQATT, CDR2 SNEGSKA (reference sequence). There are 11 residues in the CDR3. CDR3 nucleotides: TGCAGGTCCACAGGGTCCACTGAAGCTTTCTTT. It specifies CRSTGSTEAFF.

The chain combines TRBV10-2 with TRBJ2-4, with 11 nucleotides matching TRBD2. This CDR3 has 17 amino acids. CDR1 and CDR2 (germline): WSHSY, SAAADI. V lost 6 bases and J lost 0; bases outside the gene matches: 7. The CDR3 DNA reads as TGCGCCAGCAGATTAACTAGCGGGGGACTAGCCAAAAACATTCAGTACTTC. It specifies CASRLTSGGLAKNIQYF.

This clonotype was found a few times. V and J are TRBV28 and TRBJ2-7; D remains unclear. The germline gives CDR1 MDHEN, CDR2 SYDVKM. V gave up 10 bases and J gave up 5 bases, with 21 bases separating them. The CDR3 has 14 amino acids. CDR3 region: CATSTDTLVDEQYF. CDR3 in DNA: TGTGCCACCTCGACCGACACCCTGGTGGACGAGCAGTACTTC.

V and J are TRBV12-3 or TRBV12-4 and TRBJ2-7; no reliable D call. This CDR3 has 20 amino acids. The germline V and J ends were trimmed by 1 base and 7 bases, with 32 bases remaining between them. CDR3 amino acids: CASSLGSSFRTGPQLREQYF. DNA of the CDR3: TGTGCCAGCAGTTTAGGCAGCTCGTTTAGAACCGGGCCCCAATTGAGGGAGCAGTACTTC.

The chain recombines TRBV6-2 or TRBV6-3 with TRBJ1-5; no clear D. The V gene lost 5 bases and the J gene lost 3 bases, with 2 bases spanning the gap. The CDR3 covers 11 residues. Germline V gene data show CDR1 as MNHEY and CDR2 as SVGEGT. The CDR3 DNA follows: TGTGCCAGCAGTAACAATCAGCCCCAGCATTTT. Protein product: CASSNNQPQHF.

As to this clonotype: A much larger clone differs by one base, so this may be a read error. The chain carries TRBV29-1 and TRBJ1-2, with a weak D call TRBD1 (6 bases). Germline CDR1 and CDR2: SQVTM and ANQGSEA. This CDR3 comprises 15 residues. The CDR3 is CSVARGGWSPYGCTF. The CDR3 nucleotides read TGCAGCGTTGCCAGGGGAGGATGGTCGCCCTATGGCTGCACCTTC.

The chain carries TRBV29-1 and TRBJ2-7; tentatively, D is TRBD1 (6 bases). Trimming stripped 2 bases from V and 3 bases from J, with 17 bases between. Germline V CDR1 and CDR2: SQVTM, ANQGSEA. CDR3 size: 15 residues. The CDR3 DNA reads TGCAGCGTTGAAAAAGTAGGGGACAAACTCTACGAGCAGTACTTC. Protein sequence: CSVEKVGDKLYEQYF.

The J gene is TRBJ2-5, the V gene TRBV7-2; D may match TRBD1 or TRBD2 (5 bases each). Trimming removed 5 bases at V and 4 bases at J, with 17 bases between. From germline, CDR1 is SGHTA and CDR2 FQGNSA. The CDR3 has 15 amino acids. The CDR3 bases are TGTGCCAGCAGCCCTCTCGGGACCCAGGGAGAGACCCAGTACTTC. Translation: CASSPLGTQGETQYF.

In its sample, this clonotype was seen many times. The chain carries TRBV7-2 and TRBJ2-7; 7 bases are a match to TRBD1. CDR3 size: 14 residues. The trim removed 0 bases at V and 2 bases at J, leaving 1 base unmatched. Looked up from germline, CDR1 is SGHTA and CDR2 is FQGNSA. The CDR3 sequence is CASSLAGQAYEQYF. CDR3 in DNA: TGTGCCAGCAGCTTAGCAGGACAGGCCTACGAGCAGTACTTC.

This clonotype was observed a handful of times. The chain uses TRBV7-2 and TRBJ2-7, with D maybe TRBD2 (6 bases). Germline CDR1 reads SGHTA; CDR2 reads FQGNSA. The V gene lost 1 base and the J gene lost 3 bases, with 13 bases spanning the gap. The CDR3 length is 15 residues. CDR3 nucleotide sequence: TGTGCCAGCAGCTTAGGAATGATGGGGGGCTACGAGCAGTACTTC. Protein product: CASSLGMMGGYEQYF.

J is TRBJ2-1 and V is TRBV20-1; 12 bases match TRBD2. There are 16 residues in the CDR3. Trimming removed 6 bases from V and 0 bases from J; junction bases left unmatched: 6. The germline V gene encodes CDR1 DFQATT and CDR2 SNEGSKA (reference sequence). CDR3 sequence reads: CSAGLAGGSSYNEQFF. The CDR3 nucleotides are TGCAGTGCAGGGCTAGCGGGGGGGAGCTCCTACAATGAGCAGTTCTTC.

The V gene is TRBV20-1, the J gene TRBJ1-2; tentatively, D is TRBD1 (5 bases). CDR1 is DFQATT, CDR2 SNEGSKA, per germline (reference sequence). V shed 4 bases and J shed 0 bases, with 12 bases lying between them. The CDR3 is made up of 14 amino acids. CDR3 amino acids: CSAINGGANYGYTF. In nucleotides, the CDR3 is TGCAGTGCTATTAACGGGGGAGCTAACTATGGCTACACCTTC.

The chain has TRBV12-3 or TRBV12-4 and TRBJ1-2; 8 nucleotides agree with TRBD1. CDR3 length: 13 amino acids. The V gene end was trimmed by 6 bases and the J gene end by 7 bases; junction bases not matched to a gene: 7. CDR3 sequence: CASSHSGGRGYTF. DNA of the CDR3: TGTGCCAGCAGCCACTCAGGGGGCCGTGGCTACACCTTC.

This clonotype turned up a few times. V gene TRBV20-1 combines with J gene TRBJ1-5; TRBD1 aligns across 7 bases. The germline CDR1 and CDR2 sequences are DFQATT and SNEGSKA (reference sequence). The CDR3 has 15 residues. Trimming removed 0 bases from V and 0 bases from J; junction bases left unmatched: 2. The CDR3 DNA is TGCAGTGCTAGAGATGGACAGGTTAGCAATCAGCCCCAGCATTTT. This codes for CSARDGQVSNQPQHF.

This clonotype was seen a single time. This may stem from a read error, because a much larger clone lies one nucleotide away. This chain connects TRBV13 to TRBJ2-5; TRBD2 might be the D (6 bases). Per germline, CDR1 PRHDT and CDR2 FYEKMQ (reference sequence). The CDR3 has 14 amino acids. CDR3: CAGSPRWEEETQYF. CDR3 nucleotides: TGTGCCGGCAGCCCCCGATGGGAGGAAGAGACCCAGTACTTC.

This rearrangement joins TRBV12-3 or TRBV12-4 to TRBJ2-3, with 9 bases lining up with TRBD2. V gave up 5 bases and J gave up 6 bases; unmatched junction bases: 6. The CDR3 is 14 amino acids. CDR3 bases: TGTGCCAGCAGTGTGGGACTAGCATCGGATACGCAGTATTTT. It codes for CASSVGLASDTQYF.

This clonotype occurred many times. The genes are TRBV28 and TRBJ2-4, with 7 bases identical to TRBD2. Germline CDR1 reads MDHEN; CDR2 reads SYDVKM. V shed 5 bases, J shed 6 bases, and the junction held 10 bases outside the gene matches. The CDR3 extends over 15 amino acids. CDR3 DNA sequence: TGTGCCAGCAGTGTCACCGGGAGGACCACAAACATTCAGTACTTC. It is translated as CASSVTGRTTNIQYF.

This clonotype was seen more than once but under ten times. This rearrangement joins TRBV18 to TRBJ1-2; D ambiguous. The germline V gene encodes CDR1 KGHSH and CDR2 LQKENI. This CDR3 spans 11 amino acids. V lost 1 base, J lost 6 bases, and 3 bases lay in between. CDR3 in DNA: TGTGCCAGCTCACCACTGGATGGCTACACCTTC. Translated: CASSPLDGYTF. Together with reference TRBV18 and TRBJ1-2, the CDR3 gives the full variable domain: NAGVMQNPRHLVRRRGQEARLRCSPMKGHSHVYWYRQLPEEGLKFMVYLQKENIIDESGMPKERFSAEFPKEGPSILRIQQVVRGDSAAYFCASSPLDGYTFGSGTRLTVV.

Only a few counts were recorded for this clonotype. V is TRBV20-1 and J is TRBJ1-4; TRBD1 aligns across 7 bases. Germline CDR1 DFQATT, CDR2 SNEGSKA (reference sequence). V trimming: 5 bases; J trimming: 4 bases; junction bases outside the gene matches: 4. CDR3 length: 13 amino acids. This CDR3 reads CSALRGGNEKLFF. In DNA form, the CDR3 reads TGCAGTGCTCTCAGGGGGGGTAATGAAAAACTGTTTTTT.

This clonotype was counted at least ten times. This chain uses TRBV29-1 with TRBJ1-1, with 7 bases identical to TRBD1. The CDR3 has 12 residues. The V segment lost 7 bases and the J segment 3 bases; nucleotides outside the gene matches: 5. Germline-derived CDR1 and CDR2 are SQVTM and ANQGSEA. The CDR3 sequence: CSGQGGYTEAFF. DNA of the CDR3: TGCAGCGGACAGGGCGGATACACTGAAGCTTTCTTT.

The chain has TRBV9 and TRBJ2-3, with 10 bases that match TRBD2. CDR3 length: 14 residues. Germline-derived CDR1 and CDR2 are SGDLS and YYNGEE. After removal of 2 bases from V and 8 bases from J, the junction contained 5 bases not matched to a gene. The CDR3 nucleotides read TGTGCCAGCAGCGTCAGCGGGAGGGGAAGTACGCAGTATTTT. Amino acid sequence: CASSVSGRGSTQYF.

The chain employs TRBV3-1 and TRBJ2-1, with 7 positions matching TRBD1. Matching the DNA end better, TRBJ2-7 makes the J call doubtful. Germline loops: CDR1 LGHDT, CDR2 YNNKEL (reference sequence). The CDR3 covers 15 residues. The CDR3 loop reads CASSRQGLTYNEQYF. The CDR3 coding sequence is TGTGCCAGCAGCCGACAGGGATTGACCTACAATGAGCAGTACTTC.

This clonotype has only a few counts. CDR3 DNA sequence: TGTGCCACCAGTGATTCTCGTTCTAGCGGGGGGGCCGTAGATACGCAGTATTTT. Protein sequence: CATSDSRSSGGAVDTQYF. The chain combines TRBV24-1 with TRBJ2-3, with TRBD2 identical over 12 bases. After removal of 2 bases from V and 5 bases from J, the junction contained 10 bases not matched to a gene. CDR3 length: 18 residues. Germline V gene lookup returns CDR1 KGHDR and CDR2 SFDVKD.

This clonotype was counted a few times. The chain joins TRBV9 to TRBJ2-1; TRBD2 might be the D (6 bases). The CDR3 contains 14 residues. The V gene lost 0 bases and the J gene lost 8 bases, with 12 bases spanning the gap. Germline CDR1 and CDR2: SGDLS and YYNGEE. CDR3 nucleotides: TGTGCCAGCAGCGTAGGTGGAGGGGTTCATGAGCAGTTCTTC. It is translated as CASSVGGGVHEQFF.

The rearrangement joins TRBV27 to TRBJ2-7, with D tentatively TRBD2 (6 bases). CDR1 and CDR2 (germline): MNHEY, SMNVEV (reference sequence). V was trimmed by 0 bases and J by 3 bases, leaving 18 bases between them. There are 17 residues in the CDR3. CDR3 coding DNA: TGTGCCAGCAGTTTATCCACCGGAGGGGACCTCAACTACGAGCAGTACTTC. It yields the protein CASSLSTGGDLNYEQYF.

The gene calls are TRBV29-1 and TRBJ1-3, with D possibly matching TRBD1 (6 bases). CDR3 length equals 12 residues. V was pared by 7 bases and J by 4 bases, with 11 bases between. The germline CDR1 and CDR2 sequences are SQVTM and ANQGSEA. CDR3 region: CSATGPGNTIYF. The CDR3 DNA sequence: TGCAGCGCAACAGGGCCCGGAAACACCATATATTTT.

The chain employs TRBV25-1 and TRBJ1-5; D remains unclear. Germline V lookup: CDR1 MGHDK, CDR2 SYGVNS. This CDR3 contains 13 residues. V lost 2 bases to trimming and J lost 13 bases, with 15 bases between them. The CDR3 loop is CASSESPSGSQHF. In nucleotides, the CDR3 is TGTGCCAGCAGTGAAAGCCCCTCAGGATCTCAGCATTTT.

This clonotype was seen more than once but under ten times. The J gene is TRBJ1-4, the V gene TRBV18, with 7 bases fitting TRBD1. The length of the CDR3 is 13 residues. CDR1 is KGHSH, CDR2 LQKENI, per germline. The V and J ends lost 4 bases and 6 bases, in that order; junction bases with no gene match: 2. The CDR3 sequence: CASSRGTDEKLFF. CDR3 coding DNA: TGTGCCAGCTCACGCGGGACAGATGAAAAACTGTTTTTT.

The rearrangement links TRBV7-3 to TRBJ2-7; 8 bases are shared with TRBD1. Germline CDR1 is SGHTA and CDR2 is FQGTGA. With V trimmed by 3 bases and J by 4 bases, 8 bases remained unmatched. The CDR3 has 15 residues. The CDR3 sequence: CASSFSGTGPYEQYF. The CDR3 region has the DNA TGTGCCAGCAGCTTCTCCGGGACAGGACCTTACGAGCAGTACTTC.

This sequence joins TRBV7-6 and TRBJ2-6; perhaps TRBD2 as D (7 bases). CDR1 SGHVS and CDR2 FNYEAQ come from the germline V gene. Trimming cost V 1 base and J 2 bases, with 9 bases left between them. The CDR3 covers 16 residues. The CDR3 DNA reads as TGTGCCAGCAGCTTAGGGCGGGGGCCTGGGGCCAACGTCCTGACTTTC. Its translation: CASSLGRGPGANVLTF. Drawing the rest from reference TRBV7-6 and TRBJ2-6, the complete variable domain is GAGVSQSPRYKVTKRGQDVALRCDPISGHVSLYWYRQALGQGPEFLTYFNYEAQQDKSGLPNDRFSAERPEGSISTLTIQRTEQRDSAMYRCASSLGRGPGANVLTFGAGSRLTVL.